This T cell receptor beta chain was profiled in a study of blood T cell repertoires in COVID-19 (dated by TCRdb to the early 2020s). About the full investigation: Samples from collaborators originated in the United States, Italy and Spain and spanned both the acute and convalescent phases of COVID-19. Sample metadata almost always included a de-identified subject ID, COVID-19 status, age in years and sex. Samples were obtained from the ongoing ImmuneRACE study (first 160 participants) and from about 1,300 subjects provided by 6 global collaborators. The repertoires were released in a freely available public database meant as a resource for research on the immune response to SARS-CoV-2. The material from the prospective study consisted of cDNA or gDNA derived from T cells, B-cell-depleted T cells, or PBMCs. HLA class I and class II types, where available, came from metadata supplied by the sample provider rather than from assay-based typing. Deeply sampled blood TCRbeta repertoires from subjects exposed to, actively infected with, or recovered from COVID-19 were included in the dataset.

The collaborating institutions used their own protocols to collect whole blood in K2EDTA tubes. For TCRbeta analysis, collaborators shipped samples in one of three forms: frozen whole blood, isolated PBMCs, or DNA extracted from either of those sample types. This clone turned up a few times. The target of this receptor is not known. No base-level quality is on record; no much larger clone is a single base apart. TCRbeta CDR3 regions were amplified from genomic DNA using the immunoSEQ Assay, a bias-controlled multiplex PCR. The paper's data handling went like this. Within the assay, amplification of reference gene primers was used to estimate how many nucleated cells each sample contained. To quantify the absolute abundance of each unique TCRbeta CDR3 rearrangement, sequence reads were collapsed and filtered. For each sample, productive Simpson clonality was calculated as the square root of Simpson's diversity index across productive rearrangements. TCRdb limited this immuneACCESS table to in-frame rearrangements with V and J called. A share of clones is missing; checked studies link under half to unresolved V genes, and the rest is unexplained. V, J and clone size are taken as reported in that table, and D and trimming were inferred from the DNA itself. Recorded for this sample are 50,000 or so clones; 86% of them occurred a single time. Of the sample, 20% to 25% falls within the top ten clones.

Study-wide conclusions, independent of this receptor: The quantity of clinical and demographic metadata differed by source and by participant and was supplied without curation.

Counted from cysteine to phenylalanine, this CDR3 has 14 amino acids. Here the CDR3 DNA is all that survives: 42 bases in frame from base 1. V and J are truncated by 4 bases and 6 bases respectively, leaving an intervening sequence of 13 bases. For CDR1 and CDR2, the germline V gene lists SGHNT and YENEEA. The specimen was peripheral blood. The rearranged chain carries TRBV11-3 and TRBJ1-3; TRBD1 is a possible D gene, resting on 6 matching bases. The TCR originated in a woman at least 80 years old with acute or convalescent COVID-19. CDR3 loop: CASSSSGHKNTIYF. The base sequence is TGTGCCAGCAGCTCATCGGGACATAAAAACACCATATATTTT.